Below are 21 T cell receptor beta chains sequenced from a single sample in a study of PD-1 blockade in classical Hodgkin lymphoma. Time point noted: cycle 4 day 1 (C4D1), after more than 5 weeks of nivolumab. All the patients suffered relapse after autologous stem cell transplantation, and brentuximab vedotin exposure differed. The CD4+ T cells used were purified from thawed PBMCs through magnetic negative selection. Data came from immunoSEQ multiplex PCR; TCRdb stores just in-frame clones and leaves some out. This sample has tens of thousands of clones; around three quarters occur once, and the top ten carry around 1.2%. Here the sequenced sample was CD4+ T cells from blood, taken before the fourth cycle of nivolumab. The receptor source for this set is a human donor with classical Hodgkin lymphoma.

V usage is TRBV7-2 and J usage is TRBJ1-5; D is possibly TRBD1 (5 bases). V was shortened by 4 bases and J by 7 bases, with 8 bases between the two germline ends. Per the germline V gene, CDR1 is SGHTA and CDR2 is FQGNSA. This CDR3 comprises 12 residues. Here the CDR3 reads CASSSGYQPQHF. CDR3 DNA sequence: TGTGCCAGCAGCTCAGGGTACCAGCCCCAGCATTTT.

To note about this clone: A junction boundary mismatches the germline segment, possibly from a read error. This chain uses TRBV13 with TRBJ2-7; D ambiguous. Germline V gene lookup returns CDR1 PRHDT and CDR2 FYEKMQ (reference sequence). The CDR3 contains 13 residues. As DNA, the CDR3 is TGTGCCAGCAGCCTAGGACGGCACTACGAGCAGTACTTC. Translated: CASSLGRHYEQYF.

The CDR3 nucleotides read TGTGCCAGCAACCCTTTTTTTAAATCGACAGGGGAAGGCTACACCTTC. Encoded protein: CASNPFFKSTGEGYTF. This chain uses TRBV5-6 with TRBJ1-2, with TRBD1 matching 8 bases. This CDR3 is 16 amino acids long. The V gene end was trimmed by 6 bases and the J gene end by 8 bases; junction bases not matched to a gene: 18. Germline CDR1 reads SGHDT; CDR2 reads YYEEEE.

V and J are TRBV29-1 and TRBJ2-7; D gene uncertain. Trimming cost V 6 bases and J 3 bases, with 12 bases left between them. There are 12 residues in the CDR3. The germline gives CDR1 SQVTM, CDR2 ANQGSEA. The CDR3 DNA sequence: TGCAGCGTAGCTTCTACAGTCTACGAGCAGTACTTC. Translating gives CSVASTVYEQYF.

The rearrangement joins TRBV4-1 to TRBJ1-2; D uncertain. This CDR3 is built from 14 residues. Per the germline V gene, CDR1 is MGHRA and CDR2 is YSYEKL. The V gene lost 0 bases and the J gene lost 4 bases, with 9 bases spanning the gap. The CDR3 loop reads CASSQDSGPYGYTF. CDR3 bases: TGCGCCAGCAGCCAAGACTCAGGCCCCTATGGCTACACCTTC.

The chain uses TRBV2 and TRBJ2-3; D is ambiguous. CDR1 and CDR2 (germline): SNHLY, FYNNEI. The CDR3 runs 14 residues. Trimming took 4 bases from V and 2 from J, leaving 10 bases between them. The CDR3 DNA is TGTGCCAGCAGTGTCCACGATATCACAGATACGCAGTATTTT. Translation: CASSVHDITDTQYF.

This chain uses TRBV6-1 with TRBJ1-1; D call uncertain. CDR1 and CDR2 from the germline V gene are MNHNS and SASEGT. The ends were cut back, 2 bases at V and 0 bases at J, with 13 bases in the middle. The CDR3 is made up of 16 amino acids. The CDR3 here is CASSESWLFLNTEAFF. The CDR3 DNA sequence: TGTGCCAGCAGTGAATCTTGGCTTTTCCTGAACACTGAAGCTTTCTTT.

V and J are TRBV19 and TRBJ2-5; TRBD2 might be the D (6 bases). Germline V gene data show CDR1 as LNHDA and CDR2 as SQIVND (reference sequence). This CDR3 has 12 residues. V lost 5 bases and J 7 bases, leaving 11 bases between the germline ends. The CDR3 sequence is CASSPGVGTQYF. The CDR3 DNA reads TGTGCCAGTAGTCCGGGGGTCGGGACCCAGTACTTC.

V is TRBV19 and J is TRBJ1-5; no firm D call. Germline assignment: CDR1 LNHDA and CDR2 SQIVND (reference sequence). This CDR3 comprises 16 residues. V was clipped by 0 bases and J by 4 bases, with 13 bases between them. CDR3: CASSIDQLDGNQPQHF. In DNA form, the CDR3 reads TGTGCCAGTAGTATAGATCAACTGGACGGGAATCAGCCCCAGCATTTT.

This chain links TRBV7-3 with TRBJ2-2, with TRBD1 identical over 8 bases. The CDR3 spans 15 residues. In germline, CDR1 is SGHTA, CDR2 FQGTGA. The trim removed 5 bases at V and 6 bases at J, leaving 8 bases unmatched. The CDR3 sequence is CASSTWTGRPGELFF. CDR3 sequence (DNA): TGTGCCAGCAGCACCTGGACAGGGCGCCCCGGGGAGCTGTTTTTT.

The rearrangement uses TRBV19 and TRBJ2-3; 7 bases are shared with TRBD1. This CDR3 is 14 amino acids long. In germline, CDR1 is LNHDA, CDR2 SQIVND (reference sequence). V shed 6 bases and J 4 bases; nucleotides not matched to a gene: 7. In nucleotides, the CDR3 is TGTGCCAGTAGGTTCCGGGACAGAGCAGATACGCAGTATTTT. It yields the protein CASRFRDRADTQYF.

The V call is TRBV4-2, the J call TRBJ2-3; 10 bases agree with TRBD2. Germline V CDR1 and CDR2: LGHNA, YNFKEQ. Trimming took 4 bases from V and 2 from J; bases not matched to a gene: 6. There are 16 residues in the CDR3. The CDR3 coding sequence is TGTGCCAGCAGCCGCCGTAGCGGGGGGCTCACAGATACGCAGTATTTT. Encoded protein: CASSRRSGGLTDTQYF.

The genes are TRBV7-6 and TRBJ1-2; 10 bases match TRBD1. CDR1 is SGHVS and CDR2 is FNYEAQ in the germline V gene. J was trimmed by 8 bases and V by 4 bases; bases with no gene match: 4. The CDR3 contains 13 residues. CDR3 sequence reads: CASSWDRGMGYTF. CDR3 coding DNA: TGTGCCAGCAGCTGGGACAGGGGAATGGGCTACACCTTC. The full variable domain, with the rest looked up from reference TRBV7-6 and TRBJ1-2, is GAGVSQSPRYKVTKRGQDVALRCDPISGHVSLYWYRQALGQGPEFLTYFNYEAQQDKSGLPNDRFSAERPEGSISTLTIQRTEQRDSAMYRCASSWDRGMGYTFGSGTRLTVV.

The J gene is TRBJ2-5, the V gene TRBV5-4; D gene uncertain. The CDR3 length is 13 residues. The germline V gene encodes CDR1 SGHNT and CDR2 YYREEE (reference sequence). V lost 0 bases and J 8 bases, leaving 11 bases between the germline ends. The CDR3 DNA reads TGTGCCAGCAGCTTGGAGGGCCATAGAACCCAGTACTTC. It codes for CASSLEGHRTQYF.

V is TRBV7-5 and J is TRBJ1-2; TRBD1, the table's D call, lacks a check against the DNA. TRBV7-5 is a pseudogene locus. This CDR3 is built from 14 residues. The CDR3 region is CVRSLRTAFYGYTF. The CDR3 nucleotides are TGTGTCAGAAGCCTAAGGACAGCATTTTATGGCTACACCTTC.

The chain carries TRBV7-9 and TRBJ1-1; D is ambiguous. Germline assignment: CDR1 SEHNR and CDR2 FQNEAQ (reference sequence). The CDR3 covers 14 residues. Trimming took 1 base from V and 4 from J, leaving 10 bases between them. CDR3 nucleotides: TGTGCCAGCAGCTTAGATCTGGGCAGCACTGAAGCTTTCTTT. It specifies CASSLDLGSTEAFF.

This clone was seen only a few times. The chain links TRBV10-1 to TRBJ2-7; D call uncertain. The germline V gene encodes CDR1 WNHNN and CDR2 SYGVQD (reference sequence). The CDR3 runs to 13 residues. V gave up 2 bases and J gave up 3 bases, with 8 bases separating them. CDR3 DNA: TGCGCCAGCAGTGAGCCGCACAGCTACGAGCAGTACTTC. This sequence encodes CASSEPHSYEQYF.

The chain has TRBV11-2 and TRBJ1-2, with TRBD1 matching over 10 bases. The germline V gene encodes CDR1 SGHAT and CDR2 FQNNGV. This CDR3 comprises 17 residues. J was trimmed by 7 bases and V by 1 base; bases with no gene match: 12. CDR3 in DNA: TGTGCCAGCAGCTTAGGACCCCCTGGACAGGGGGGGGGTGGCTACACCTTC. The encoded protein is CASSLGPPGQGGGGYTF. The full variable domain, its missing parts supplied by reference TRBV11-2 and TRBJ1-2, is EAGVAQSPRYKIIEKRQSVAFWCNPISGHATLYWYQQILGQGPKLLIQFQNNGVVDDSQLPKDRFSAERLKGVDSTLKIQPAKLEDSAVYLCASSLGPPGQGGGGYTFGSGTRLTVV.

In its sample, this clone was seen a few times. The chain combines TRBV18 with TRBJ1-6; the D gene is possibly TRBD1 (5 bases). The CDR3 length is 15 residues. V was pared by 3 bases and J by 7 bases, with 13 bases between. Looked up from germline, CDR1 is KGHSH and CDR2 is LQKENI. Here the CDR3 DNA reads TGTGCCAGCTCACCTGGTCCGGGACGGAATTCACCCCTCCACTTT. Amino acids: CASSPGPGRNSPLHF.

This chain uses TRBV18 with TRBJ2-3; D ambiguous. This CDR3 region has 16 residues. CDR1 is KGHSH and CDR2 is LQKENI in the germline V gene. V was clipped by 3 bases and J by 0 bases, with 13 bases between them. CDR3 amino acids: CASSPVLAASTDTQYF. The CDR3 nucleotides are TGTGCCAGCTCACCCGTCTTAGCAGCTAGCACAGATACGCAGTATTTT.

This clone rates as medium-sized. The rearrangement joins TRBV7-6 to TRBJ1-1; 7 bases line up with TRBD1. With 3 bases clipped from V and 5 bases from J, the junction kept 15 bases outside the gene matches. This CDR3 has 17 amino acids. Germline CDR1 and CDR2: SGHVS and FNYEAQ. CDR3 sequence reads: CASSFGPRQGGGTEAFF. The CDR3, as DNA: TGTGCCAGCAGCTTTGGGCCACGACAGGGCGGTGGGACTGAAGCTTTCTTT.